This T cell receptor beta chain was obtained from a study of response to subunit inactivated influenza vaccine. MiXCR, run by TCRdb on the RT-PCR reads, gives a single entry per CDR3 protein. The table records about 180,000 distinct CDR3 sequences, about a tenth of them present only once. Comments on this clonotype: A read error may produce the germline difference seen at one junction end.

This CDR3 is 15 amino acids long. Germline V CDR1 and CDR2: DFQATT, SNEGSKA (reference sequence). The chain joins TRBV20-1 to TRBJ2-4; 8 bases line up with TRBD2. This TCR was sampled from a middle-aged man who received an inactivated influenza vaccine. The specimen was non-naive T cells sorted from PBMCs, collected on the day of vaccination. Here the CDR3 reads CSATELGLAENIQYF. In nucleotides, the CDR3 is TGCAGTGCCACCGAATTAGGACTAGCCGAAAACATTCAGTACTTC.